A selection of T cell receptor beta chains follows, all from one sample in a study of blood T cell repertoires in COVID-19. Profiled with immunoSEQ multiplex PCR; TCRdb holds only in-frame clones, not every one. The table includes 150,000 to 200,000 clones, 79% detected once. Sequenced material: peripheral blood. Receptors originate from a man in his sixties with active or convalescent COVID-19. Each CDR3 is given with its conserved first and last residue. A D gene is named only where the DNA matches it firmly. The listing skips clone size in some rows; elsewhere it reads once, few, many or a size class.

v_call: TRBV5-4; d_call: TRBD2; j_call: TRBJ2-4; cdr3_length: 17; clone_size: NA; cdr3_nt: TGTGCCAGCAGTTCCGGACTAGCGGGAGGCCGGGGAAACATTCAGTACTTC; cdr3_aa: CASSSGLAGGRGNIQYF
v_call: TRBV7-3; d_call: NA; j_call: TRBJ2-1; cdr3_length: 13; clone_size: NA; cdr3_nt: TGTGCCAGCAGCTTAATCGGACTTGATGAGCAGTTCTTC; cdr3_aa: CASSLIGLDEQFF
v_call: TRBV5-1; d_call: TRBD1; j_call: TRBJ2-5; cdr3_length: 15; clone_size: NA; cdr3_nt: TGCGCCAGCAGTTCCGGGACAGGCCTTTTTGAGACCCAGTACTTC; cdr3_aa: CASSSGTGLFETQYF
v_call: TRBV9; d_call: NA; j_call: TRBJ2-2; cdr3_length: 15; clone_size: once; cdr3_nt: TGTGCCAGCAGCGTAGATCCCGGAGGGATCGGGGAGCTGTTTTTT; cdr3_aa: CASSVDPGGIGELFF
v_call: TRBV9; d_call: NA; j_call: TRBJ2-7; cdr3_length: 14; clone_size: NA; cdr3_nt: TGTGCCAGCAGCGCAAGGGACATCCCCTCCGAGCAGTACTTC; cdr3_aa: CASSARDIPSEQYF
v_call: TRBV7-6; d_call: NA; j_call: TRBJ2-5; cdr3_length: 17; clone_size: NA; cdr3_nt: TGTGCCAGCAGCTCCCCTCTCGAGACAGGAAGCCAAGAGACCCAGTACTTC; cdr3_aa: CASSSPLETGSQETQYF
v_call: TRBV24-1; d_call: NA; j_call: TRBJ2-5; cdr3_length: 12; clone_size: NA; cdr3_nt: TGTGCCACCGGAGAGCCTGGAGAGACCCAGTACTTC; cdr3_aa: CATGEPGETQYF
v_call: TRBV4-2; d_call: TRBD2; j_call: TRBJ2-2; cdr3_length: 17; clone_size: NA; cdr3_nt: TGTGCCAGCAGCCGGTATAGCGGGAGCGATTATGACGGGGAGCTGTTTTTT; cdr3_aa: CASSRYSGSDYDGELFF
v_call: TRBV4-3; d_call: TRBD2; j_call: TRBJ2-1; cdr3_length: 16; clone_size: NA; cdr3_nt: TGCGCCAGCAGCCAAGATTGGCGGGAGCCATACAATGAGCAGTTCTTC; cdr3_aa: CASSQDWREPYNEQFF
v_call: TRBV7-9; d_call: TRBD2; j_call: TRBJ2-1; cdr3_length: 15; clone_size: NA; cdr3_nt: TGTGCCAGCAGCGTTACCGGACTAGCGGGGAATGAGCAGTTCTTC; cdr3_aa: CASSVTGLAGNEQFF
v_call: TRBV28; d_call: TRBD1; j_call: TRBJ1-6; cdr3_length: 15; clone_size: NA; cdr3_nt: TGTGCCAGCACCCCCGGGACAGGGTTAGATTCACCCCTCCACTTT; cdr3_aa: CASTPGTGLDSPLHF
v_call: TRBV2; d_call: TRBD1; j_call: TRBJ2-5; cdr3_length: 15; clone_size: NA; cdr3_nt: TGTGCCAGCAGTGAAGCGACAGGGGGGGAGGAGACCCAGTACTTC; cdr3_aa: CASSEATGGEETQYF
v_call: TRBV7-2; d_call: NA; j_call: TRBJ2-1; cdr3_length: 14; clone_size: NA; cdr3_nt: TGTGCCAGCAGCATCTCCGGAGCCGACCATGAGCAGTTCTTC; cdr3_aa: CASSISGADHEQFF
v_call: TRBV25-1; d_call: NA; j_call: TRBJ2-2; cdr3_length: 13; clone_size: NA; cdr3_nt: TGTGCCAGCAGTGAATCCGTAACCGGGGAGCTGTTTTTT; cdr3_aa: CASSESVTGELFF
v_call: TRBV5-5; d_call: NA; j_call: TRBJ2-3; cdr3_length: 16; clone_size: NA; cdr3_nt: TGTGCCAGCAGCTTGGGCTCCGGGACTTCCCATTCTACGCAGTATTTT; cdr3_aa: CASSLGSGTSHSTQYF
v_call: TRBV10-3; d_call: NA; j_call: TRBJ2-2; cdr3_length: 13; clone_size: NA; cdr3_nt: TGTGCCCTAGGGGACAAAAACACCGGGGAGCTGTTTTTT; cdr3_aa: CALGDKNTGELFF
v_call: TRBV5-1; d_call: NA; j_call: TRBJ2-7; cdr3_length: 14; clone_size: NA; cdr3_nt: TGCGCCAGCAGCTTGGACAGGGCCCTTGGCGAGCAGTACTTC; cdr3_aa: CASSLDRALGEQYF
v_call: TRBV7-3; d_call: TRBD1; j_call: TRBJ1-1; cdr3_length: 12; clone_size: once; cdr3_nt: TGTGCCAGTGCTGACAGGGGCCGCGGAGCTTTCTTT; cdr3_aa: CASADRGRGAFF
v_call: TRBV29-1; d_call: NA; j_call: TRBJ1-2; cdr3_length: 13; clone_size: NA; cdr3_nt: TGCAGCGTTGAAAGGCGGGGCGCGGATGGCTACACCTTC; cdr3_aa: CSVERRGADGYTF
v_call: TRBV19; d_call: TRBD1; j_call: TRBJ2-7; cdr3_length: 15; clone_size: NA; cdr3_nt: TGTGCCAGTAGTAGACGACAGGGGGCGACGAACGAGCAGTACTTC; cdr3_aa: CASSRRQGATNEQYF
v_call: TRBV19; d_call: TRBD1; j_call: TRBJ2-7; cdr3_length: 14; clone_size: NA; cdr3_nt: TGTGCCAGTAGTCCGGACAGGGAGGTGTACGAGCAGTACTTC; cdr3_aa: CASSPDREVYEQYF
v_call: TRBV27; d_call: TRBD2; j_call: TRBJ2-3; cdr3_length: 16; clone_size: NA; cdr3_nt: TGTGCCAGCAGTAGATTAGCGGGAGGGGGCACAGATACGCAGTATTTT; cdr3_aa: CASSRLAGGGTDTQYF
v_call: TRBV14; d_call: TRBD1; j_call: TRBJ1-1; cdr3_length: 13; clone_size: NA; cdr3_nt: TGTGCCAGCAGGCGAGACAGGGGCGCTGAAGCTTTCTTT; cdr3_aa: CASRRDRGAEAFF
v_call: TRBV18; d_call: TRBD1; j_call: TRBJ2-1; cdr3_length: 17; clone_size: NA; cdr3_nt: TGTGCCAGCTCACCGCTAGGAGGACAGGGAGCGAACAATGAGCAGTTCTTC; cdr3_aa: CASSPLGGQGANNEQFF
v_call: TRBV29-1; d_call: TRBD1; j_call: TRBJ1-2; cdr3_length: 11; clone_size: NA; cdr3_nt: TGCAGCGGCCGGACAGGGGCCGACTACACCTTC; cdr3_aa: CSGRTGADYTF
v_call: TRBV7-2; d_call: NA; j_call: TRBJ2-5; cdr3_length: 13; clone_size: NA; cdr3_nt: TGTGCCAGCAGCTTACTGAGTCGCGCGACCCAGTACTTC; cdr3_aa: CASSLLSRATQYF
v_call: TRBV27; d_call: NA; j_call: TRBJ1-2; cdr3_length: 14; clone_size: NA; cdr3_nt: TGTGCCAGCAGTTTCGGTGGCAGGGACTATGGCTACACCTTC; cdr3_aa: CASSFGGRDYGYTF
v_call: TRBV24-1; d_call: TRBD1; j_call: TRBJ2-5; cdr3_length: 16; clone_size: NA; cdr3_nt: TGTGCCACCAGTGACTCTCAGACAGGGGGCTTTGAGACCCAGTACTTC; cdr3_aa: CATSDSQTGGFETQYF
v_call: TRBV4-3; d_call: TRBD2; j_call: TRBJ2-1; cdr3_length: 16; clone_size: NA; cdr3_nt: TGCGCCAGCAGCCAAGAGGGCCTAGCGGGCTTCAATGAGCAGTTCTTC; cdr3_aa: CASSQEGLAGFNEQFF
v_call: TRBV24-1; d_call: TRBD1; j_call: TRBJ2-7; cdr3_length: 14; clone_size: NA; cdr3_nt: TGTGCCACCAGTGAGTCGGGACAGACCTACGAGCAGTACTTC; cdr3_aa: CATSESGQTYEQYF
v_call: TRBV6-5; d_call: TRBD1; j_call: TRBJ1-2; cdr3_length: 14; clone_size: NA; cdr3_nt: TGTGCCAGCAGTCCCCAGGACAGGGTCGGTGGCTACACCTTC; cdr3_aa: CASSPQDRVGGYTF
v_call: TRBV19; d_call: TRBD1; j_call: TRBJ2-2; cdr3_length: 16; clone_size: few; cdr3_nt: TGTGCCAGTATCCGCCGGGGGACAGGGGGCACCGGGGAGCTGTTTTTT; cdr3_aa: CASIRRGTGGTGELFF
v_call: TRBV7-3; d_call: NA; j_call: TRBJ2-5; cdr3_length: 12; clone_size: NA; cdr3_nt: TGTGCCAGCAGCTTAGTCGGGGAGACCCAGTACTTC; cdr3_aa: CASSLVGETQYF
v_call: TRBV5-1; d_call: TRBD2; j_call: TRBJ2-7; cdr3_length: 15; clone_size: once; cdr3_nt: TGCGCCAGCAGCTTGAGTCGCGGGAGGGCCGACGAGCAGTACTTC; cdr3_aa: CASSLSRGRADEQYF
v_call: TRBV27; d_call: NA; j_call: TRBJ2-7; cdr3_length: 14; clone_size: few; cdr3_nt: TGTGCCAGCAGTTTGCAGGGGAAAGGCTACGAGCAGTACTTC; cdr3_aa: CASSLQGKGYEQYF
v_call: TRBV5-8; d_call: NA; j_call: TRBJ2-7; cdr3_length: 14; clone_size: NA; cdr3_nt: TGTGCCAGCAGCTTTGGGGCAACCCTCTACGAGCAGTACTTC; cdr3_aa: CASSFGATLYEQYF
v_call: TRBV20-1; d_call: NA; j_call: TRBJ2-7; cdr3_length: 13; clone_size: once; cdr3_nt: TGCAGTGCTAGTCACGCTAGCGCATACGAGCAGTACTTC; cdr3_aa: CSASHASAYEQYF
v_call: TRBV28; d_call: TRBD2; j_call: TRBJ2-7; cdr3_length: 14; clone_size: NA; cdr3_nt: TGTGCCAGCAGTTTAGCGGGGGTAGGCTACGAGCAGTACTTC; cdr3_aa: CASSLAGVGYEQYF
v_call: TRBV4-1; d_call: NA; j_call: TRBJ2-4; cdr3_length: 19; clone_size: NA; cdr3_nt: TGCGCCAGCAGCCAAGGGGCGGGACTCGATCCCCTAGCCAAAAACATTCAGTACTTC; cdr3_aa: CASSQGAGLDPLAKNIQYF
v_call: TRBV19; d_call: TRBD1; j_call: TRBJ1-2; cdr3_length: 14; clone_size: NA; cdr3_nt: TGTGCCAGTAGTAGACGGACAGGGCTGTATGGCTACACCTTC; cdr3_aa: CASSRRTGLYGYTF
v_call: TRBV7-2; d_call: TRBD2; j_call: TRBJ2-1; cdr3_length: 17; clone_size: NA; cdr3_nt: TGTGCCAGCAGCCTCCTATGGGGGAGGGCCACCTACAATGAGCAGTTCTTC; cdr3_aa: CASSLLWGRATYNEQFF
v_call: TRBV15; d_call: NA; j_call: TRBJ2-1; cdr3_length: 17; clone_size: NA; cdr3_nt: TGTGCCACCAGCAGAGATCTGAGCGGGCCTACCTACAATGAGCAGTTCTTC; cdr3_aa: CATSRDLSGPTYNEQFF
v_call: TRBV7-9; d_call: TRBD1; j_call: TRBJ2-1; cdr3_length: 14; clone_size: NA; cdr3_nt: TGTGCCAGCAGCTTTCCCGGGACAGGGGATGGGCAGTTCTTC; cdr3_aa: CASSFPGTGDGQFF
v_call: TRBV7-3; d_call: NA; j_call: TRBJ2-1; cdr3_length: 13; clone_size: NA; cdr3_nt: TGTGCCAGCAGCGCCAAGGGATCCAGGGGAGAGTTCTTC; cdr3_aa: CASSAKGSRGEFF
v_call: TRBV2; d_call: NA; j_call: TRBJ1-1; cdr3_length: 13; clone_size: NA; cdr3_nt: TGTGCCAGCAGTGAAACTCGGAACACTGAAGCTTTCTTT; cdr3_aa: CASSETRNTEAFF
v_call: TRBV5-4; d_call: TRBD2; j_call: TRBJ2-1; cdr3_length: 15; clone_size: few; cdr3_nt: TGTGCCAGCAGCCCGGACGGGACTAGCGGCAATGAGCAGTTCTTC; cdr3_aa: CASSPDGTSGNEQFF
v_call: TRBV30; d_call: TRBD1; j_call: TRBJ1-5; cdr3_length: 14; clone_size: NA; cdr3_nt: TGTGCCTGGAGCGGACAGGCAGGGAGTCAGCCCCAGCATTTT; cdr3_aa: CAWSGQAGSQPQHF
v_call: TRBV4-2; d_call: TRBD2; j_call: TRBJ2-2; cdr3_length: 18; clone_size: NA; cdr3_nt: TGTGCCAGCAGCCAAGCCCCTAGCGGGGGATCCTACACCGGGGAGCTGTTTTTT; cdr3_aa: CASSQAPSGGSYTGELFF
v_call: TRBV7-2; d_call: NA; j_call: TRBJ1-1; cdr3_length: 14; clone_size: NA; cdr3_nt: TGTGCCAGCAGCTTAACGGAGAGGAACACTGAAGCTTTCTTT; cdr3_aa: CASSLTERNTEAFF
v_call: TRBV7-2; d_call: NA; j_call: TRBJ2-7; cdr3_length: 13; clone_size: NA; cdr3_nt: TGTGCCCCGACTCGTGGGGGCCCCTATGGGCAGTACTTC; cdr3_aa: CAPTRGGPYGQYF
v_call: TRBV6-4; d_call: TRBD1; j_call: TRBJ1-2; cdr3_length: 13; clone_size: NA; cdr3_nt: TGTGCCAGCAGTGCCGGGACAGGGGGAGGCTACACCTTC; cdr3_aa: CASSAGTGGGYTF
v_call: TRBV6-5; d_call: TRBD1; j_call: TRBJ2-7; cdr3_length: 13; clone_size: NA; cdr3_nt: TGTGCCAGCAGTTCCGACAGGGGTTACGAGCAGTACTTC; cdr3_aa: CASSSDRGYEQYF
v_call: TRBV13; d_call: TRBD2; j_call: TRBJ2-7; cdr3_length: 13; clone_size: once; cdr3_nt: TGTGCCACAAGACTAGCGGGACTCTACGAGCAGTACTTC; cdr3_aa: CATRLAGLYEQYF
v_call: TRBV11-3; d_call: NA; j_call: TRBJ2-1; cdr3_length: 12; clone_size: NA; cdr3_nt: TGTGCCAGCACCCTCGGGCAGGGAAGGCAGTTCTTC; cdr3_aa: CASTLGQGRQFF
v_call: TRBV2; d_call: NA; j_call: TRBJ1-2; cdr3_length: 13; clone_size: NA; cdr3_nt: TGTGCCAGCACCGAGGGAGTTTGGAGGGGCTACACCTTC; cdr3_aa: CASTEGVWRGYTF